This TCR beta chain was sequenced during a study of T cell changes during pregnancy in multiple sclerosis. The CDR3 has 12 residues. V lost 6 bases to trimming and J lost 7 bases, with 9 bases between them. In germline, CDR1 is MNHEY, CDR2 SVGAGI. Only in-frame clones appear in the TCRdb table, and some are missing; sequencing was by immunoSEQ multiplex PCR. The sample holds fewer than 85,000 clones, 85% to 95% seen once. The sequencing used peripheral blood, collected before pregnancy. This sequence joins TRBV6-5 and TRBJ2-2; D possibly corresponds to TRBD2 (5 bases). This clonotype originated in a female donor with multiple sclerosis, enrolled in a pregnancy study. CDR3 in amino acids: CASRPGGGELFF. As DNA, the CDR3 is TGTGCCAGCAGGCCCGGAGGCGGGGAGCTGTTTTTT.